Presented here are 8 T cell receptor beta chains from one specimen sequenced in a study of molecular identifiers for immune sequencing clone quantification. MiXCR, run by TCRdb on the PCR reads, gives a single entry per CDR3 protein. This table has about 36,000 distinct CDR3 sequences, roughly 18% appearing once. The specimen sequenced was naive CD8+ T cells from blood, with Jurkat cell RNA spiked in. The subset: FACS-sorted CD8+CD4-CCR7+CD45RA+ naive T cells. Source of these receptors: a human donor in good health. Some libraries in this study had Jurkat cell RNA spiked in.

This clonotype was found many times. The chain couples TRBV6-5 to TRBJ2-2; D not resolved. The length of the CDR3 is 14 residues. V dropped 5 bases and J dropped 4 bases, with 11 bases sitting between them. Germline CDR1 reads MNHEY; CDR2 reads SVGAGI. Here the CDR3 reads CASSLLRSTGELFF. The CDR3 DNA sequence: TGTGCCAGCAGTCTACTGCGCAGCACCGGGGAGCTGTTTTTT.

This clonotype came up many times. This chain connects TRBV6-6 to TRBJ1-2; maybe TRBD1 (6 bases). Trimming stripped 7 bases from V and 8 bases from J, with 14 bases between. This CDR3 spans 12 amino acids. Germline V gives CDR1 MNHNY, CDR2 SVGAGI (reference sequence). CDR3 in amino acids: CASIEQGSGYTF. The CDR3, as DNA: TGTGCCAGCATCGAACAGGGAAGCGGCTACACCTTC.

V gene TRBV28 combines with J gene TRBJ1-5, with D possibly matching TRBD1 (5 bases). Germline CDR1 and CDR2: MDHEN and SYDVKM. The V end lost 1 base, the J end lost 7 bases, and 11 bases lay between the germline ends. CDR3 size: 14 residues. CDR3 sequence (DNA): TGTGCCAGCAGTTTATTGGGGGGTGACCAGCCCCAGCATTTT. Its protein is CASSLLGGDQPQHF.

This clonotype was observed at least ten times. The genes are TRBV12-3 or TRBV12-4 and TRBJ2-1, with 14 bases identical to TRBD2. V lost 3 bases to trimming and J lost 5 bases; unmatched junction nucleotides: 9. This CDR3 region has 18 residues. Written as DNA, the CDR3 is TGTGCCAGCAGTTTCCTGACTAGCGGGAGGGTAGGGAACAATGAGCAGTTCTTC. Translated, it gives CASSFLTSGRVGNNEQFF.

Comments on this clonotype: This may be a read error: a much more frequent sequence differs by one nucleotide. The V call is TRBV29-1, the J call TRBJ2-7, with 8 bases matching TRBD2. This CDR3 has 13 amino acids. Per germline, CDR1 SQVTM and CDR2 ANQGSEA. The CDR3 loop is CGVESGSGYEQYF. In DNA form, the CDR3 reads TGCGGCGTGGAGAGCGGGAGCGGCTACGAGCAGTACTTC.

This clonotype was recorded many times. The CDR3 reads CASSSYTDPDTQYF. The CDR3 nucleotides read TGTGCCAGCAGCTCATACACAGACCCAGATACGCAGTATTTT. The chain employs TRBV11-2 and TRBJ2-3; D call uncertain. The CDR3 spans 14 residues. V was shortened by 4 bases and J by 4 bases, with 12 bases between the two germline ends. CDR1 is SGHAT and CDR2 is FQNNGV in the germline V gene.

This clonotype was seen repeatedly, ten times or more. The chain is built from TRBV4-3 and TRBJ2-7, with D perhaps TRBD2 (6 bases). CDR1 is LGHNA, CDR2 YSLEER, per germline. The length of the CDR3 is 15 residues. V was cut by 0 bases and J by 3 bases, with 12 bases left in between. CDR3 region: CASSQERENLYEQYF. CDR3 bases: TGCGCCAGCAGCCAAGAACGGGAGAACCTCTACGAGCAGTACTTC.

This clonotype ranks as medium-sized. This chain links TRBV15 with TRBJ2-7; D ambiguous. Germline V CDR1 and CDR2: LNHNV, YYDKDF (reference sequence). CDR3 length: 13 residues. Trimming shortened V by 0 bases and J by 7 bases, and 10 bases separated the two germline ends. CDR3 sequence (DNA): TGTGCCACCAGCAGAGATAGGTCGAGGGAGCAGTACTTC. This sequence encodes CATSRDRSREQYF.